The T cell receptor (beta chain) described here comes from a study of a mutant IDH1 vaccine in newly diagnosed glioma. As regards this clone: Its antigen is unknown.

Time point denoted: week 23, last vaccination. Topical imiquimod was applied with each vaccine dose, which held 300 ug of mutant IDH1 20-mer peptide. Sequenced by immunoSEQ multiplex PCR; TCRdb stores in-frame clones only, minus some. The table has over 50,000 clones, 84% seen once. The material sequenced was PBMCs, taken from a glioma patient whose treatment included an IDH1 peptide vaccine. The sequence was obtained from a man aged 18 to 30 with glioma.

The DNA of the CDR3 is TGTGCCAGCAGCTTAACCGGGACAACCGAAAAACTGTTTTTT. It is translated as CASSLTGTTEKLFF. The V gene is TRBV7-6, the J gene TRBJ1-4, with D tentatively TRBD1 (6 bases). V lost 2 bases and J lost 8, with 12 bases in between. The length of the CDR3 is 14 residues. Germline CDR1 reads SGHVS; CDR2 reads FNYEAQ.